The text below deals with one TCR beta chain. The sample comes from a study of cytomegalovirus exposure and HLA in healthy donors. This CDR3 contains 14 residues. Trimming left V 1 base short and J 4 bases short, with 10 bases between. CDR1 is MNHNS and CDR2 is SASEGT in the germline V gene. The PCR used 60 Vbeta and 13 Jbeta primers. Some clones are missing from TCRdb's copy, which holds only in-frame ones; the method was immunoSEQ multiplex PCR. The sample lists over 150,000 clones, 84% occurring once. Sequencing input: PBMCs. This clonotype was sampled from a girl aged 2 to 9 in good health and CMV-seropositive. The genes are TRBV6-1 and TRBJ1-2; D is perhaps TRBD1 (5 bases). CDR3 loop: CASSEGRGGYGYTF. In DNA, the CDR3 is TGTGCCAGCAGTGAAGGGCGGGGGGGCTATGGCTACACCTTC.